The 6 T cell receptor beta chains below were found in one sample sequenced in a study of memory CD4+ T cells and cytomegalovirus serostatus. Clones were read by immunoSEQ multiplex PCR, and TCRdb kept only the in-frame ones, dropping some. The sample yields some 65,000 clones, about three quarters seen once. The sort gate was single viable CD3+CD4+CD8-CD45RO+ cells for memory CD4+ T cells. The sample taken for sequencing was memory CD4+ T cells from blood. These receptors were obtained from an adult in good health and CMV-seronegative. Some clones in this sample may be carry-over from other donors' samples.

The chain couples TRBV6-1 to TRBJ2-7; D not certain. The germline V gene has CDR1 MNHNS and CDR2 SASEGT. The V end was cut by 5 bases, the J end by 0 bases, with 11 bases between. The CDR3 covers 14 residues. The CDR3 is CASSTGPGSYEQYF. DNA for the CDR3: TGTGCCAGCAGTACCGGGCCCGGCTCCTACGAGCAGTACTTC.

The rearrangement joins TRBV6-7 to TRBJ1-1; 8 nucleotides match TRBD1. TRBV6-7 is recorded as an ORF, its role being uncertain. The CDR3 has 16 amino acids. The V gene end was trimmed by 2 bases and the J gene end by 6 bases; junction bases not matched to a gene: 11. CDR3 nucleotides: TGTGCCAGCAGTTACGTTCGACAGGGGAGGTACGCTGAAGCTTTCTTT. This encodes CASSYVRQGRYAEAFF.

The chain joins TRBV4-1 to TRBJ2-5; D remains unclear. This CDR3 is built from 14 residues. Trimming pared 2 bases from V and 4 bases from J, leaving 11 bases between. Germline CDR1 is MGHRA and CDR2 is YSYEKL. CDR3 in amino acids: CASSQRARLETQYF. The CDR3, as DNA: TGCGCCAGCAGCCAAAGGGCGCGCCTAGAGACCCAGTACTTC.

The CDR3 DNA reads as TGTGCCAGCAGACAACAGGGGCCAGAGACCCAGTACTTC. It encodes CASRQQGPETQYF. This chain connects TRBV6-1 to TRBJ2-5; 7 positions agree with TRBD1. The V segment lost 6 bases and the J segment 4 bases; nucleotides outside the gene matches: 5. Looked up from germline, CDR1 is MNHNS and CDR2 is SASEGT. The CDR3 loop spans 13 amino acids.

This chain uses TRBV11-2 with TRBJ1-4; possible D gene TRBD1, 5 bases. V was shortened by 0 bases and J by 5 bases, with 10 bases between the two germline ends. Germline V gene data show CDR1 as SGHAT and CDR2 as FQNNGV. This CDR3 contains 15 residues. CDR3 loop: CASSLEGRRNEKLFF. CDR3 bases: TGTGCCAGCAGCTTAGAGGGACGGCGGAATGAAAAACTGTTTTTT.

The V gene is TRBV7-2, the J gene TRBJ2-7; D assignment may be TRBD1 or TRBD2 (5 bases each). CDR1 is SGHTA, CDR2 FQGNSA, per germline. This CDR3 has 16 amino acids. Trimming removed 6 bases from V and 7 bases from J, with 25 bases in between. This CDR3 reads CASRPAGAGVFGEQYF. The CDR3 coding sequence is TGTGCCAGCAGACCTGCCGGGGCGGGCGTGTTCGGAGAGCAGTACTTC.